This T cell receptor (beta chain) was retrieved from a study of T cells after yellow fever vaccination. As for the study in general: In the case of low-cell-number fractions, SMART-Seq v4 Ultra Low Input was used for preparation. Study observations and caveats: Contaminating bulk clonotypes could be abundant in FACS-sorted repertoires. A large majority of primary-vaccination clones showed up again after the booster (about 97% CD4, 85% to 90% CD8).

This clonotype has a count of ten or more. Its target is not known. A universal primer site and UMIs were added as TCR cDNA was made by 5'RACE template switching. MiXCR, run by TCRdb on the 5' RACE reads, gives a single entry per CDR3 protein. Altogether some 100,000 distinct CDR3 sequences are present, 7.2% being singletons, with the ten largest covering over 2.5%. This CDR3 has 16 amino acids. Trimming shortened V by 0 bases and J by 4 bases, and 10 bases separated the two germline ends. Germline V gene sequence: CDR1 SEHNR, CDR2 FQNEAQ (reference sequence). The sample in question was CD4+ T cells sorted from PBMCs, obtained roughly 45 days after the first yellow fever vaccination. The genes are TRBV7-9 and TRBJ2-6, with a weak D call TRBD1 (6 bases). The origin of this receptor is a man between 18 and 29 years old who received the YFV17D yellow fever vaccine. Here the CDR3 reads CASSLAGGLGANVLTF. Here the CDR3 DNA reads TGTGCCAGCAGCTTAGCAGGGGGTTTAGGGGCCAACGTCCTGACTTTC.